This record looks at one TCR beta chain sequence and its context. Looked up from germline, CDR1 is SGHRS and CDR2 is YFSETQ. The CDR3 consists of 13 residues. This sample was included in a study of monozygotic twins with inflammatory bowel disease. Eight separate reactions per sample yielded the cDNA. Added by template switching were UMIs that each held a 6-nucleotide sample barcode. TCRdb re-called the 5' RACE reads and gives one entry per CDR3 protein, without DNA. The sample includes some 450,000 distinct CDR3 sequences. This chain joins TRBV5-1 and TRBJ1-2. The sequence derives from a human donor with ulcerative colitis or Crohn's disease, or a healthy co-twin of an affected twin (not recorded which). The sequencing input was blood. The CDR3 loop reads CASSLVSSDGYTF.